This passage covers 26 T cell receptor beta chains from one sample sequenced in a study of blood T cells in healthy people across ages. Together with a sample-barcoded 5' primer, a J-beta primer mix was included in a second PCR lasting about 7 to 12 cycles. TCRdb reprocessed the 5' RACE reads with MiXCR, giving one entry per CDR3 protein. The sample comprises roughly 1,300,000 distinct CDR3 sequences, 59% of which are singletons, and over 5.5% rests with the top ten. The sample taken for sequencing was blood. The receptors originated from a man in his late teens or twenties in good health.

The V gene is TRBV29-1, the J gene TRBJ2-7; weak D call: TRBD1 (5 bases). The J call could be wrong; TRBJ2-5 is a better fit for the DNA end. The CDR3 is 12 residues long. CDR1 is SQVTM, CDR2 ANQGSEA, per germline. CDR3 nucleotides: TGCAGCGCCCTCGGGCCAGGGGAGACCCAGTACTTC. It specifies CSALGPGETQYF.

The chain combines TRBV5-1 with TRBJ2-1; D is ambiguous. V gave up 1 base and J gave up 5 bases, with 10 bases separating them. This CDR3 is 14 amino acids long. The germline V gene has CDR1 SGHRS and CDR2 YFSETQ. This CDR3 is CASSLSRPDNEQFF. The CDR3 nucleotides are TGCGCCAGCAGCTTGTCTCGACCGGACAATGAGCAGTTCTTC.

The V and J genes are TRBV29-1 and TRBJ2-1; tentative D call: TRBD1 (7 bases). CDR1 and CDR2 (germline): SQVTM, ANQGSEA. The V and J ends lost 4 bases and 4 bases respectively, with 14 bases between them. This CDR3 is built from 14 residues. DNA of the CDR3: TGCAGCGTTGTAGGAGGGACAGCTTACAATGAGCAGTTCTTC. Translation gives CSVVGGTAYNEQFF.

V gene TRBV5-5 combines with J gene TRBJ2-3; possibly TRBD1 for D (5 bases). The CDR3 sequence is 15 residues long. V shed 0 bases and J shed 6 bases, with 14 bases lying between them. Per germline, CDR1 SGHKS and CDR2 YYEKEE (reference sequence). CDR3 sequence reads: CASSLVDRSGDTQYF. CDR3 DNA sequence: TGTGCCAGCAGCTTGGTGGATCGGTCAGGGGATACGCAGTATTTT.

J is TRBJ2-5 and V is TRBV20-1; 8 bases fit TRBD2. The end of the DNA is better explained by TRBJ2-7, so the J call may be wrong. Germline CDR1 DFQATT, CDR2 SNEGSKA (reference sequence). The CDR3 totals 13 residues. The CDR3 nucleotides are TGCAGTGCTAGGTTGGGACTAGTAGTCGAGCAGTACTTC. Protein: CSARLGLVVEQYF.

V is TRBV15 and J is TRBJ2-5, with a possible D match to TRBD1 (6 bases). The V and J ends lost 1 base and 2 bases respectively, with 14 bases between them. CDR3 length equals 16 residues. The germline V gene encodes CDR1 LNHNV and CDR2 YYDKDF (reference sequence). DNA of the CDR3: TGTGCCACCAGCAGAGCGAACCTGGACAGACAAGAGACCCAGTACTTC. This translates into CATSRANLDRQETQYF.

The chain combines TRBV6-2 or TRBV6-3 with TRBJ2-5; 7 bases line up with TRBD2. V was clipped by 1 base and J by 1 base; unmatched bases: 3. The CDR3 has 15 amino acids. Germline lookup yields CDR1 MNHEY and CDR2 SVGEGT. The CDR3 is CASSYFGGTQETQYF. As DNA, the CDR3 is TGTGCCAGCAGTTACTTCGGGGGGACCCAAGAGACCCAGTACTTC.

The chain employs TRBV28 and TRBJ1-1; D is unresolved. Germline values: CDR1 MDHEN, CDR2 SYDVKM. This CDR3 is 15 amino acids long. V lost 7 bases and J 2 bases, leaving 17 bases between the germline ends. CDR3 DNA: TGTGCCAGCACCCCAGGAGAAGGGCGTAACACTGAAGCTTTCTTT. It translates to CASTPGEGRNTEAFF.

This clonotype occurred once. The V and J genes are TRBV28 and TRBJ1-1, with 8 bases lining up with TRBD1. The ends lost 8 bases at V and 0 bases at J; junction bases unmatched: 5. Germline CDR1 reads MDHEN; CDR2 reads SYDVKM. CDR3 length: 14 residues. The CDR3 sequence is CASGLDRVNTEAFF. CDR3 sequence (DNA): TGTGCCAGCGGCTTGGACAGGGTGAACACTGAAGCTTTCTTT.

The CDR3 DNA reads as TGTGCCAGCAGTCCGCTTATCGTGGCAGATACGCAGTATTTT. As protein: CASSPLIVADTQYF. This sequence joins TRBV27 and TRBJ2-3; D not resolved. The CDR3 is made up of 14 amino acids. With 5 bases removed from V and 4 bases from J, the gap between germline ends came to 13 bases. Germline assignment: CDR1 MNHEY and CDR2 SMNVEV (reference sequence).

The rearrangement links TRBV6-1 to TRBJ1-4, with TRBD1 as a possible D gene (5 bases). V lost 5 bases, J lost 7 bases, and 17 bases lay in between. The CDR3 runs to 15 residues. The germline V gene encodes CDR1 MNHNS and CDR2 SASEGT. The CDR3 region has the DNA TGTGCCAGCAGTTTGTTGGGGGGAGTGAGTGAAAAACTGTTTTTT. Amino acids: CASSLLGGVSEKLFF.

This clonotype was counted a few times. V gene TRBV20-1 combines with J gene TRBJ2-1; D uncertain. Deletions cut 3 bases from V and 1 base from J, with 7 bases between. This CDR3 is built from 13 residues. Germline CDR1 and CDR2: DFQATT and SNEGSKA (reference sequence). The CDR3 coding sequence is TGCAGTGCTAGTAGGCCTTCCTACAATGAGCAGTTCTTC. Protein product: CSASRPSYNEQFF.

The CDR3 loop is CATSDSGLPSTDTQYF. For the CDR3, the DNA is TGTGCCACCAGTGATTCGGGACTCCCTAGCACAGATACGCAGTATTTT. J is TRBJ2-3 and V is TRBV24-1; tentative D call: TRBD2 (6 bases). CDR1 KGHDR and CDR2 SFDVKD come from the germline V gene. With 2 bases removed from V and 0 bases from J, the gap between germline ends came to 11 bases. The CDR3 consists of 16 residues.

The rearrangement links TRBV29-1 to TRBJ1-1; D unresolved. The CDR3 runs to 16 residues. Deletions cut 5 bases from V and 1 base from J, with 20 bases between. Germline V gene data show CDR1 as SQVTM and CDR2 as ANQGSEA. The CDR3 DNA reads TGCAGCGTTCGGAAGGCCCCGATAGGTGAGAACACTGAAGCTTTCTTT. It encodes CSVRKAPIGENTEAFF.

The chain carries TRBV12-3 or TRBV12-4 and TRBJ2-1; D may be TRBD1 or TRBD2 (5 bases each). V lost 5 bases, J lost 12 bases, and 26 bases lay in between. This CDR3 contains 16 residues. CDR3 region: CASSAAASGLGVGQFF. CDR3 DNA: TGTGCCAGCAGTGCTGCTGCCAGCGGACTGGGGGTAGGGCAGTTCTTC.

The rearrangement links TRBV7-8 to TRBJ2-7, with D tentatively TRBD1 (6 bases). The V end was cut by 1 base, the J end by 0 bases, with 10 bases between. Germline-derived CDR1 and CDR2 are SGHVS and FQNEAQ. CDR3 length: 15 amino acids. The chain's CDR3 is CASSLVETGSYEQYF. CDR3 bases: TGTGCCAGCAGCTTAGTTGAGACAGGCTCCTACGAGCAGTACTTC. The whole variable domain, filled in from reference TRBV7-8 and TRBJ2-7, reads GAGVSQSPRYKVAKRGQDVALRCDPISGHVSLFWYQQALGQGPEFLTYFQNEAQLDKSGLPSDRFFAERPEGSVSTLKIQRTQQEDSAVYLCASSLVETGSYEQYFGPGTRLTVT.

The chain carries TRBV6-2 or TRBV6-3 and TRBJ2-5; TRBD1 might be the D (5 bases). The J call may be wrong; the DNA end is better matched by TRBJ2-7. CDR1 and CDR2 (germline): MNHEY, SVGEGT. CDR3 length equals 12 residues. Here the CDR3 reads CASRPTDYEQYF. The CDR3, as DNA: TGTGCCAGCAGACCGACAGACTACGAGCAGTACTTC.

This clonotype has more than one count but fewer than ten. The genes are TRBV6-5 and TRBJ1-1; a possible D gene is TRBD1 (6 bases). Germline V gene lookup returns CDR1 MNHEY and CDR2 SVGAGI. The CDR3 is 16 amino acids. V lost 0 bases and J 7 bases, leaving 18 bases between the germline ends. CDR3 bases: TGTGCCAGCAGTTACTCTCAGGACAGCCTTACTATTGAAGCTTTCTTT. Translating it yields CASSYSQDSLTIEAFF.

CDR3 loop: CSARDNPGDAGELFF. In nucleotides, the CDR3 is TGCAGTGCTAGAGATAACCCAGGGGATGCCGGGGAGCTGTTTTTT. This chain uses TRBV20-1 with TRBJ2-2, with D perhaps matching TRBD1 (6 bases). From germline, CDR1 is DFQATT and CDR2 SNEGSKA (reference sequence). V shed 0 bases and J shed 6 bases, with 14 bases lying between them. The CDR3 sequence is 15 residues long.

This clonotype was counted ten times or more. The gene calls are TRBV4-1 and TRBJ2-1; the D gene is possibly TRBD1 (6 bases). This CDR3 spans 14 amino acids. Germline assignment: CDR1 MGHRA and CDR2 YSYEKL. V lost 0 bases to trimming and J lost 4 bases, with 7 bases between them. CDR3 amino acids: CASSQEGGYNEQFF. In nucleotides, the CDR3 is TGCGCCAGCAGCCAAGAAGGGGGTTACAATGAGCAGTTCTTC.

This chain links TRBV4-3 with TRBJ1-3; a weak D match, TRBD1 (6 bases). Trimming took off 0 bases at V and 1 base at J, with 10 bases between the two ends. The CDR3 has 16 amino acids. The germline V gene encodes CDR1 LGHNA and CDR2 YSLEER. The CDR3 sequence is CASSQDHRGSGNTIYF. The CDR3 coding sequence is TGCGCCAGCAGCCAAGATCATAGGGGGTCTGGAAACACCATATATTTT.

The V gene is TRBV30, the J gene TRBJ1-1, with 7 positions matching TRBD1. CDR3 length: 14 residues. In germline, CDR1 is GTSNPN, CDR2 SVGIG (reference sequence). Germline trimming cut 3 bases from V and 1 base from J; bases unmatched to any gene: 5. CDR3 sequence (DNA): TGTGCCTGGAGCGTTCGGACAGGGAACACTGAAGCTTTCTTT. It specifies CAWSVRTGNTEAFF.

The J gene is TRBJ2-2, the V gene TRBV7-9; the D is unclear. The CDR3 sequence is 16 residues long. CDR1 and CDR2 from the germline V gene are SEHNR and FQNEAQ (reference sequence). Trimming pared 0 bases from V and 4 bases from J, leaving 12 bases between. The CDR3 region has the DNA TGTGCCAGCAGCTTAGCCGTATTTGGGATCACCGGGGAGCTGTTTTTT. Encoded protein: CASSLAVFGITGELFF.

This clonotype was seen more than once but under ten times. The chain has TRBV27 and TRBJ2-7; D is unclear. CDR1 is MNHEY and CDR2 is SMNVEV in the germline V gene (reference sequence). The CDR3 is 12 amino acids. Trimming stripped 6 bases from V and 2 bases from J, with 8 bases between. Written as DNA, the CDR3 is TGTGCCAGCAGGGGAATGGCCTACGAGCAGTACTTC. It translates to CASRGMAYEQYF.

This clonotype turned up a few times. The rearrangement links TRBV6-5 to TRBJ2-5; D is perhaps TRBD1 (6 bases). The CDR3 loop spans 11 amino acids. The V end lost 10 bases, the J end lost 5 bases, and 11 bases lay between the germline ends. Per the germline V gene, CDR1 is MNHEY and CDR2 is SVGAGI. The CDR3 DNA reads TGTGCCACCCAAGGGGGTGAGACCCAGTACTTC. It codes for CATQGGETQYF.

The chain carries TRBV4-1 and TRBJ1-6, with 10 positions matching TRBD1. CDR1 is MGHRA and CDR2 is YSYEKL in the germline V gene. CDR3 length: 15 residues. Germline trimming cut 3 bases from V and 10 bases from J; bases unmatched to any gene: 6. CDR3 sequence (DNA): TGCGCCAGCAGCCAGGCGGGACAGGGGTACTCACCCCTCCACTTT. This encodes CASSQAGQGYSPLHF.